These 10 T cell receptor beta chains share one sample of origin, sequenced in a study of blood T cell repertoires in COVID-19. Profiling relied on immunoSEQ multiplex PCR, and the TCRdb table lists in-frame clones only, not all of them. The sample shows fewer than 300,000 clones, 88% of them seen only once. Sequenced sample: peripheral blood. These receptors all stem from a young man with active or convalescent COVID-19.

The chain is built from TRBV19 and TRBJ2-5; 8 bases match TRBD1. Germline values: CDR1 LNHDA, CDR2 SQIVND (reference sequence). CDR3 length: 13 residues. After removal of 6 bases from V and 5 bases from J, the junction contained 5 bases not matched to a gene. The CDR3 spells CASSRWTGETQYF. The CDR3 DNA follows: TGTGCCAGTAGCCGGTGGACAGGGGAGACCCAGTACTTC.

This chain uses TRBV5-1 with TRBJ1-1; TRBD1 is a possible D gene (6 bases). Per germline, CDR1 SGHRS and CDR2 YFSETQ. The CDR3 totals 13 residues. Trimming took 0 bases from V and 5 from J, leaving 8 bases between them. The CDR3 nucleotides are TGCGCCAGCAGCTTGGAACAGGGAACTGAAGCTTTCTTT. Amino acids: CASSLEQGTEAFF.

The V and J genes are TRBV2 and TRBJ2-4, with 10 positions matching TRBD2. V lost 5 bases, J lost 2 bases, and 6 bases stayed unmatched. The CDR3 is 16 residues long. The germline V gene has CDR1 SNHLY and CDR2 FYNNEI. The CDR3: CASSFERGGSKNIQYF. In DNA form, the CDR3 reads TGTGCCAGCAGTTTCGAGCGGGGGGGCTCCAAAAACATTCAGTACTTC.

This clone was seen a handful of times. The rearrangement joins TRBV19 to TRBJ2-3, with D perhaps TRBD1 (5 bases). Germline CDR1 reads LNHDA; CDR2 reads SQIVND (reference sequence). Trimming removed 10 bases from V and 2 bases from J, with 19 bases in between. There are 15 residues in the CDR3. The CDR3 loop is CATSETDLSTDTQYF. Here the CDR3 DNA reads TGTGCCACCTCGGAGACAGACTTGTCCACAGATACGCAGTATTTT. The whole variable domain, remainder taken from reference TRBV19 and TRBJ2-3, is DGGITQSPKYLFRKEGQNVTLSCEQNLNHDAMYWYRQDPGQGLRLIYYSQIVNDFQKGDIAEGYSVSREKKESFPLTVTSAQKNPTAFYLCATSETDLSTDTQYFGPGTRLTVL.

This chain connects TRBV4-1 to TRBJ1-5, with D possibly matching TRBD1 (6 bases). Germline lookup yields CDR1 MGHRA and CDR2 YSYEKL. CDR3 length: 15 amino acids. Trimming removed 4 bases at V and 4 bases at J, with 14 bases between. CDR3 nucleotides: TGCGCCAGCAGCCTGGGGACAAGGACAAATCAGCCCCAGCATTTT. The encoded protein is CASSLGTRTNQPQHF.

This rearrangement joins TRBV9 to TRBJ2-1, with 9 bases lining up with TRBD1. CDR1 is SGDLS, CDR2 YYNGEE, per germline. J lost 4 bases, V lost 0 bases, and 5 bases had no gene match. This CDR3 contains 16 residues. CDR3 loop: CASSVEAGTGYNEQFF. The CDR3 DNA reads TGTGCCAGCAGCGTAGAGGCCGGGACAGGGTACAATGAGCAGTTCTTC.

The chain couples TRBV7-3 to TRBJ2-3, with 15 bases lining up with TRBD2. CDR3 length equals 19 residues. The germline V gene encodes CDR1 SGHTA and CDR2 FQGTGA. Germline trimming cut 0 bases from V and 3 bases from J; bases unmatched to any gene: 7. The CDR3 loop reads CASSLTGTSGGSGTDTQYF. DNA for the CDR3: TGTGCCAGCAGCTTAACCGGGACTAGCGGGGGGTCGGGGACAGATACGCAGTATTTT. Full variable domain (outside the CDR3, taken from reference TRBV7-3 and TRBJ2-3): GAGVSQTPSNKVTEKGKYVELRCDPISGHTALYWYRQSLGQGPEFLIYFQGTGAADDSGLPNDRFFAVRPEGSVSTLKIQRTERGDSAVYLCASSLTGTSGGSGTDTQYFGPGTRLTVL.

The chain combines TRBV24-1 with TRBJ1-4, with 8 bases aligning to TRBD1. The CDR3 covers 14 residues. The ends lost 4 bases at V and 7 bases at J; junction bases unmatched: 4. Per germline, CDR1 KGHDR and CDR2 SFDVKD. Written as DNA, the CDR3 is TGTGCCACCAGTGAGGTAGGACAGGGTGAAAAACTGTTTTTT. Protein product: CATSEVGQGEKLFF.

The chain employs TRBV5-1 and TRBJ2-7; D is unresolved. There are 13 residues in the CDR3. Deletions cut 4 bases from V and 3 bases from J, with 11 bases between. Germline V gene lookup returns CDR1 SGHRS and CDR2 YFSETQ. CDR3 residues: CASSMATDYEQYF. The CDR3 bases are TGCGCCAGCAGCATGGCCACAGACTACGAGCAGTACTTC. Together with reference TRBV5-1 and TRBJ2-7, the CDR3 gives the full variable domain: KAGVTQTPRYLIKTRGQQVTLSCSPISGHRSVSWYQQTPGQGLQFLFEYFSETQRNKGNFPGRFSGRQFSNSRSEMNVSTLELGDSALYLCASSMATDYEQYFGPGTRLTVT.

This chain joins TRBV28 and TRBJ2-7, with D possibly matching TRBD1 (6 bases). Trimming shortened V by 7 bases and J by 1 base, and 23 bases separated the two germline ends. The CDR3 sequence is 17 residues long. Germline lookup yields CDR1 MDHEN and CDR2 SYDVKM. The CDR3 coding sequence is TGTGCCAGCAACAAATACGACAGGAGCACAAATTCCTACGAGCAGTACTTC. The encoded protein is CASNKYDRSTNSYEQYF.